This paragraph reports one T cell receptor (beta chain). V lost 10 bases to trimming and J lost 10 bases, with 23 bases between them. The CDR3 extends over 14 amino acids. Per germline, CDR1 WNHNN and CDR2 SYGVQD (reference sequence). Method: immunoSEQ multiplex PCR; TCRdb's copy keeps in-frame clones and lacks some. The sample has about 350,000 clones; 88% are singletons. The sample belongs to a study of blood T cell repertoires in COVID-19. In assigning cohorts, the study relied on participant-reported clinical history. Before they entered the study, exposed participants had met a COVID-19 case within 2 weeks.

Sequenced material: PBMCs or T cells enriched from blood (not recorded which). The TCR originated in a woman in her 30s who had been exposed to COVID-19. The V and J genes are TRBV10-1 and TRBJ2-1; possibly TRBD2 for D (7 bases). The CDR3 DNA sequence: TGCGCCACCGCCCCCGGGGGCGGGAGATTCGAGCAGTTCTTC. The encoded protein is CATAPGGGRFEQFF.